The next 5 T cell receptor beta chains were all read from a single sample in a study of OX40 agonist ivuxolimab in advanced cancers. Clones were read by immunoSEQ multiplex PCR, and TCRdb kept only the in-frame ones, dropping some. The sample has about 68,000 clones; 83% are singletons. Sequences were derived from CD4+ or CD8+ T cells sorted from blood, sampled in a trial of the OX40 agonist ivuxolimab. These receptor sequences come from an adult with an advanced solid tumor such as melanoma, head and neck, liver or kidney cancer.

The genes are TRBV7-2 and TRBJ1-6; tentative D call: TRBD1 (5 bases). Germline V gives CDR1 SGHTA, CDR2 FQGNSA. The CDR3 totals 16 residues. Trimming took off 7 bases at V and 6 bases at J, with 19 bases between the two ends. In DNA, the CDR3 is TGTGCCAGCATTTGGGCGGGACCAGCCTCTAATTCACCCCTCCACTTT. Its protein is CASIWAGPASNSPLHF.

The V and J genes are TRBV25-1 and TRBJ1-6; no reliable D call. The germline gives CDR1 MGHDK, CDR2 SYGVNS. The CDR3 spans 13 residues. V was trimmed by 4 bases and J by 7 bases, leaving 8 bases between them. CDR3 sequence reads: CASSGYSNSPLHF. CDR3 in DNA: TGTGCCAGCAGTGGCTACAGCAATTCACCCCTCCACTTT.

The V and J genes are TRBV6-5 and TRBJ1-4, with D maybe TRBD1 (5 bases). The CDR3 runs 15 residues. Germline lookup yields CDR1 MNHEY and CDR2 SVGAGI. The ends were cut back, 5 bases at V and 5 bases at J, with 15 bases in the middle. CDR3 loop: CASSTGDGPNEKLFF. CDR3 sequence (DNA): TGTGCCAGCAGTACCGGGGACGGGCCAAATGAAAAACTGTTTTTT.

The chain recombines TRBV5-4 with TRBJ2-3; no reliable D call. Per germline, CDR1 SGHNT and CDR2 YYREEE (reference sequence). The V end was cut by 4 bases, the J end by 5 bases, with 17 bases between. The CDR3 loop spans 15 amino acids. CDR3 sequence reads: CASSLNPPRQDTQYF. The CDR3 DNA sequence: TGTGCCAGCAGCCTGAACCCCCCGAGGCAAGATACGCAGTATTTT. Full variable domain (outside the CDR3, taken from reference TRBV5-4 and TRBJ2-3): ETGVTQSPTHLIKTRGQQVTLRCSSQSGHNTVSWYQQALGQGPQFIFQYYREEENGRGNFPPRFSGLQFPNYSSELNVNALELDDSALYLCASSLNPPRQDTQYFGPGTRLTVL.

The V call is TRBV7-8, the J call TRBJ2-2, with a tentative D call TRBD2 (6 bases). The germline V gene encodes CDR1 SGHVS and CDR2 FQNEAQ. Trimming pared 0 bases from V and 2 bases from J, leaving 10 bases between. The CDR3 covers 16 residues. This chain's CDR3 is CASSLAGTHNTGELFF. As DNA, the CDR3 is TGTGCCAGCAGCTTAGCCGGGACTCATAACACCGGGGAGCTGTTTTTT.